This TCR beta chain was found in a study of blood T cells in healthy people across ages. Study-level findings and limits: More naive CD4+ cells and higher diversity marked long-lived donors relative to aged donors. Bulk PBMC profiling left naive and antigen-experienced comparisons inconclusive. With age, beta diversity per million T cells declined roughly linearly, significantly by roughly 40.

Donors each provided roughly 10 milliliters of peripheral blood. Worth noting for this clonotype: Its antigen is not identified.

With a J-beta primer mix and a sample-barcoded 5' primer, a second PCR ran roughly 6 to 11 cycles. TCRdb independently ran MiXCR on the 5' RACE reads; one entry per CDR3 protein. This sample has roughly 800,000 distinct CDR3 sequences, with 58% found just once. This clonotype originated in a man aged 25-45 years in good health. Source material: blood.

CDR3 in DNA: TGCAGTGCTGAACAGGACCCGAGTACTGAAGCTTTCTTT. Translating gives CSAEQDPSTEAFF. The J gene is TRBJ1-1, the V gene TRBV20-1; D may be TRBD1 (5 bases). Germline assignment: CDR1 DFQATT and CDR2 SNEGSKA (reference sequence). This CDR3 is 13 amino acids long. V was trimmed by 5 bases and J by 5 bases, leaving 15 bases between them.